These 31 T cell receptor beta chains came from one sample sequenced in a study of neurological immune-mediated disorders (dated by TCRdb to the late 2010s). The time point label for this specimen denotes: longitudinal time-point 3. Library method: 5' RACE. Instrument used: Illumina HiSeq 2500. TCRdb trimmed public reads at Q25 via fastp, called clones via MiXCR and kept in-frame beta chains. Rows are combined by CDR3 protein, so each entry shows the most common genes and DNA. The sample table lists about 45,000 distinct CDR3 sequences, roughly 13% of them with a count of one. Roughly 11% of the sample comes from the top ten. Sequencing was carried out using PBMCs. Receptor source: a man aged 25 to 45 in good health.

This clonotype was counted ten times or more. This rearrangement joins TRBV15 to TRBJ2-2; 9 bases align to TRBD1. CDR1 LNHNV and CDR2 YYDKDF come from the germline V gene (reference sequence). The CDR3 sequence is 16 residues long. With 2 bases clipped from V and 4 bases from J, the junction kept 5 bases outside the gene matches. CDR3 loop: CATSRPGQGGTGELFF. DNA of the CDR3: TGTGCCACCAGCAGACCGGGACAGGGTGGCACCGGGGAGCTGTTTTTT.

This clonotype was seen repeatedly, ten times or more. V and J are TRBV12-3 or TRBV12-4 and TRBJ2-7; 7 positions match TRBD1. Losses at the gene ends were 4 bases for V and 12 bases for J; bases not matched to a gene: 6. The CDR3 sequence is 11 residues long. This CDR3 reads CASSSDRVAYF. CDR3 DNA: TGTGCCAGCAGTTCAGACAGGGTAGCGTACTTC.

The chain has TRBV5-1 and TRBJ2-2, with 7 bases lining up with TRBD2. The V and J ends lost 5 bases and 7 bases, in that order; junction bases with no gene match: 8. The length of the CDR3 is 14 residues. CDR1 and CDR2 (germline): SGHRS, YFSETQ. The CDR3 DNA reads as TGCGCCAGCAGTTGCGGGAGTGGCATCGGGGAGCTGTTTTTT. Its translation is CASSCGSGIGELFF. Combining the CDR3 with reference TRBV5-1 and TRBJ2-2 gives the whole variable domain KAGVTQTPRYLIKTRGQQVTLSCSPISGHRSVSWYQQTPGQGLQFLFEYFSETQRNKGNFPGRFSGRQFSNSRSEMNVSTLELGDSALYLCASSCGSGIGELFFGEGSRLTVL.

In this sample, this clonotype turned up many times. The chain recombines TRBV6-4 with TRBJ2-3; TRBD1 is a possible D gene (5 bases). Between the trimmed V and J ends, which lost 0 bases and 2 bases, there was a span of 6 bases. This CDR3 is 14 amino acids long. The germline V gene encodes CDR1 MRHNA and CDR2 SNTAGT. CDR3 sequence: CASSDSDITDTQYF. The CDR3 region has the DNA TGTGCCAGCAGTGACTCGGACATCACAGATACGCAGTATTTT.

This clonotype was recorded at least ten times. V usage is TRBV28 and J usage is TRBJ2-1, with a weak D call TRBD1 (6 bases). Trimming took 6 bases from V and 8 from J, leaving 23 bases between them. The length of the CDR3 is 16 residues. From germline, CDR1 is MDHEN and CDR2 SYDVKM. CDR3 DNA sequence: TGTGCCAGCAGCCAGAGGGGGACACAAACTGGGGATGAGCAGTTCTTC. This codes for CASSQRGTQTGDEQFF.

The rearrangement uses TRBV9 and TRBJ2-3, with 8 nucleotides matching TRBD2. The CDR3 has 19 residues. The germline gives CDR1 SGDLS, CDR2 YYNGEE. The ends lost 4 bases at V and 3 bases at J; junction bases unmatched: 19. The CDR3 DNA sequence: TGTGCCAGCAGCCGATACGACCCGACTAGCGTGAGGATGACAGATACGCAGTATTTT. Amino acid sequence: CASSRYDPTSVRMTDTQYF.

In this sample, this clonotype turned up many times. The chain is built from TRBV21-1 and TRBJ1-2. TRBV21-1 is termed a pseudogene. The CDR3 totals 13 residues. This CDR3 reads CASTSKGCYGYTF. CDR3 coding DNA: TGTGCCAGCACCTCGAAGGGCTGCTATGGCTACACCTTC.

This clonotype was detected ten times or more. V usage is TRBV5-1 and J usage is TRBJ2-1, with D possibly TRBD1 on 6 matching bases. The CDR3 runs 13 residues. Germline loops: CDR1 SGHRS, CDR2 YFSETQ. The V end was cut by 2 bases, the J end by 4 bases, with 7 bases between. The CDR3 sequence is CASSFDRYNEQFF. The CDR3 DNA follows: TGCGCCAGCAGCTTTGACAGGTACAATGAGCAGTTCTTC.

Of note for this clonotype: A read error is possible here, since a much larger clone lies one base away. This chain joins TRBV5-1 and TRBJ2-1; possibly TRBD1 for D (5 bases). Germline V gene sequence: CDR1 SGHRS, CDR2 YFSETQ. This CDR3 contains 15 residues. The CDR3 DNA is TGCGCCAACAGCTTCAGTTCCGGACACCCAACGGAGCAGTTCTTC. It is translated as CANSFSSGHPTEQFF.

A note on this clonotype: A read error may explain this, as a much larger clone is one base away. The V gene is TRBV20-1, the J gene TRBJ1-1, with D possibly being TRBD1 (5 bases). The CDR3 runs 13 residues. CDR1 DFQATT and CDR2 SNEGSKA come from the germline V gene (reference sequence). Trimming shortened V by 6 bases and J by 2 bases, and 13 bases separated the two germline ends. The chain's CDR3 is CSANRTTNTEAFF. The CDR3, as DNA: TGCAGTGCAAACCGGACAACAAACACTGAAGCTTTCTTT.

This clonotype appeared many times. The V call is TRBV20-1, the J call TRBJ2-7; no reliable D call. Germline loops: CDR1 DFQATT, CDR2 SNEGSKA (reference sequence). CDR3 size: 10 residues. V lost 6 bases and J 7 bases, leaving 10 bases between the germline ends. The DNA for the CDR3 is TGCAGTGCCAGGCAGGAGGAGCAGTACTTC. It is translated as CSARQEEQYF.

This chain connects TRBV9 to TRBJ2-7; weak D call: TRBD1 (5 bases). Per the germline V gene, CDR1 is SGDLS and CDR2 is YYNGEE. The CDR3 extends over 13 amino acids. Trimming removed 5 bases at V and 7 bases at J, with 16 bases between. This CDR3 reads CASSAISTEEQYF. The DNA for the CDR3 is TGTGCCAGCAGTGCGATATCGACAGAAGAGCAGTACTTC.

This clonotype was picked up many times. The CDR3 spells CASSQAGRGGYNEQFF. The CDR3 bases are TGTGCCAGCAGCCAAGCGGGGAGGGGGGGGTACAATGAGCAGTTCTTC. V is TRBV4-2 and J is TRBJ2-1, with a possible D match to TRBD2 (7 bases). The CDR3 spans 16 residues. Looked up from germline, CDR1 is LGHNA and CDR2 is YNFKEQ. The ends were cut back, 1 base at V and 4 bases at J, with 14 bases in the middle.

This clonotype was picked up many times. V and J are TRBV5-1 and TRBJ2-1; TRBD1 matches at 9 bases. Germline trimming cut 2 bases from V and 8 bases from J; bases unmatched to any gene: 5. The CDR3 loop spans 14 amino acids. Germline V gene sequence: CDR1 SGHRS, CDR2 YFSETQ. The CDR3 region is CASSLGQGWDEQFF. CDR3 DNA: TGCGCCAGCAGCTTAGGACAGGGGTGGGATGAGCAGTTCTTC.

With respect to this clonotype: A much larger clone lies one base from this, so it may be a read error. The chain combines TRBV6-6 with TRBJ1-5, with a possible D match to TRBD1 (5 bases). V was shortened by 7 bases and J by 7 bases, with 11 bases between the two germline ends. CDR3 length: 12 amino acids. CDR1 MNHNY and CDR2 SVGAGI come from the germline V gene (reference sequence). The CDR3 DNA sequence: TGTGCCAGCAATGGGGCAAAACAGCCCCAGCATTTT. Its translation is CASNGAKQPQHF.

This clonotype was recorded at least ten times. This CDR3 is CASSVESLSVGYTF. The DNA of the CDR3 is TGTGCCAGCAGCGTAGAGAGTTTGTCAGTTGGCTACACCTTC. V usage is TRBV9 and J usage is TRBJ1-2; D not certain. Trimming removed 0 bases at V and 7 bases at J, with 13 bases between. CDR1 and CDR2 (germline): SGDLS, YYNGEE. The CDR3 is 14 residues long.

At least ten counts were recorded for this clonotype. V and J are TRBV24-1 and TRBJ1-2, with 9 bases fitting TRBD1. Germline CDR1 reads KGHDR; CDR2 reads SFDVKD. This CDR3 contains 16 residues. V was clipped by 4 bases and J by 6 bases; unmatched bases: 11. DNA of the CDR3: TGTGCCACCAGTGAAGCCTCCGGGACAGGGTTGAATGGCTACACCTTC. It specifies CATSEASGTGLNGYTF.

This clonotype was detected ten times or more. This rearrangement joins TRBV5-1 to TRBJ2-1, with D perhaps matching TRBD2 (6 bases). The CDR3 runs to 14 residues. The V gene lost 3 bases and the J gene lost 6 bases, with 13 bases spanning the gap. Looked up from germline, CDR1 is SGHRS and CDR2 is YFSETQ. This chain's CDR3 is CASSSGGPANEQFF. In DNA, the CDR3 is TGCGCCAGCAGCTCCGGAGGGCCGGCCAATGAGCAGTTCTTC.

This clonotype was seen many times. The chain combines TRBV20-1 with TRBJ1-1, with D possibly matching TRBD1 (6 bases). The ends were cut back, 1 base at V and 5 bases at J, with 8 bases in the middle. Germline V gene data show CDR1 as DFQATT and CDR2 as SNEGSKA (reference sequence). The CDR3 is 12 amino acids. The CDR3 nucleotides read TGCAGTGCTAGAGTTCAGGGGACTGAAGCTTTCTTT. As protein: CSARVQGTEAFF.

J is TRBJ2-5 and V is TRBV20-1, with D possibly matching TRBD2 (6 bases). The germline V gene has CDR1 DFQATT and CDR2 SNEGSKA (reference sequence). CDR3 size: 14 residues. Trimming removed 4 bases at V and 0 bases at J, with 12 bases between. The CDR3 region has the DNA TGCAGTGCTAAACAGGCGGGGTACCAAGAGACCCAGTACTTC. Its translation is CSAKQAGYQETQYF.

This clonotype has ten or more counts. CDR3 coding DNA: TGCAGTGCTAAGTGGCTAAATACGCAGTATTTT. Its protein product is CSAKWLNTQYF. V and J are TRBV20-1 and TRBJ2-3; D not certain. Germline assignment: CDR1 DFQATT and CDR2 SNEGSKA (reference sequence). Trimming left V 4 bases short and J 7 bases short, with 9 bases between. The CDR3 has 11 amino acids.

The chain joins TRBV10-3 to TRBJ1-5; no definite D call. The CDR3 runs to 14 residues. Germline CDR1 reads ENHRY; CDR2 reads SYGVKD. V was cut by 4 bases and J by 7 bases, with 14 bases left in between. CDR3 coding DNA: TGTGCCATCAGTGTAGGAGGTTACAACCAGCCCCAGCATTTT. Translation gives CAISVGGYNQPQHF.

This clonotype was seen many times. This chain joins TRBV7-9 and TRBJ1-1; the D is unclear. This CDR3 comprises 11 residues. The V end lost 5 bases, the J end lost 1 base, and 2 bases lay between the germline ends. Germline V lookup: CDR1 SEHNR, CDR2 FQNEAQ (reference sequence). The CDR3 DNA reads TGTGCCAGCAGCGAGAACACTGAAGCTTTCTTT. Its protein product is CASSENTEAFF.

Many counts were recorded for this clonotype. The chain employs TRBV24-1 and TRBJ2-2; 14 nucleotides agree with TRBD2. Germline CDR1 KGHDR, CDR2 SFDVKD. The CDR3 is 17 residues long. V trimming: 2 bases; J trimming: 5 bases; junction bases outside the gene matches: 3. CDR3 region: CATSDSGLAGGTGELFF. The CDR3 nucleotides read TGTGCCACCAGTGATTCAGGACTAGCGGGAGGAACCGGGGAGCTGTTTTTT.

The chain employs TRBV28 and TRBJ2-2, with 9 bases lining up with TRBD2. The CDR3 runs to 13 residues. V was clipped by 10 bases and J by 4 bases; unmatched bases: 4. Germline CDR1 and CDR2: MDHEN and SYDVKM. The CDR3 region has the DNA TGTGCCACCGGGACTAGCTTCACCGGGGAGCTGTTTTTT. Protein product: CATGTSFTGELFF.

The chain joins TRBV19 to TRBJ1-1, with TRBD1 matching 8 bases. The CDR3 extends over 14 amino acids. J gave up 5 bases and V 4 bases, and 6 bases lay outside the gene matches. Per germline, CDR1 LNHDA and CDR2 SQIVND (reference sequence). The CDR3 protein is CASSTGGFRTEAFF. CDR3 bases: TGTGCCAGTAGTACAGGGGGCTTTCGGACTGAAGCTTTCTTT. The entire variable domain, with the rest obtained from reference TRBV19 and TRBJ1-1, is as follows: DGGITQSPKYLFRKEGQNVTLSCEQNLNHDAMYWYRQDPGQGLRLIYYSQIVNDFQKGDIAEGYSVSREKKESFPLTVTSAQKNPTAFYLCASSTGGFRTEAFFGQGTRLTVV.

This clonotype showed up many times. This rearrangement joins TRBV6-6 to TRBJ1-6, with TRBD1 as a possible D gene (5 bases). Germline V gene sequence: CDR1 MNHNY, CDR2 SVGAGI (reference sequence). Trimming removed 6 bases at V and 9 bases at J, with 15 bases between. The CDR3 has 14 amino acids. CDR3 residues: CASSLGQGGSPLHF. The CDR3 DNA follows: TGTGCCAGCAGCCTCGGACAAGGCGGTTCACCCCTCCACTTT.

The sample holds many counts of this clonotype. The chain recombines TRBV29-1 with TRBJ2-3, with a possible D match to TRBD1 (6 bases). CDR3 length: 13 amino acids. Looked up from germline, CDR1 is SQVTM and CDR2 is ANQGSEA. With 8 bases removed from V and 3 bases from J, the gap between germline ends came to 15 bases. The CDR3: CSPKAGVTDTQYF. The CDR3 nucleotides read TGCAGCCCTAAGGCAGGGGTAACAGATACGCAGTATTTT.

V gene TRBV5-1 combines with J gene TRBJ2-7, with 7 bases identical to TRBD1. Germline-derived CDR1 and CDR2 are SGHRS and YFSETQ. The CDR3 consists of 14 residues. The junction had 6 bases not matched to a gene; V was cut back by 2 bases and J by 4 bases. The CDR3 DNA reads TGCGCCAGCAGCTTCAACAGGGGATCTTACGAGCAGTACTTC. Amino acid sequence: CASSFNRGSYEQYF. The entire variable domain, with the rest obtained from reference TRBV5-1 and TRBJ2-7, is as follows: KAGVTQTPRYLIKTRGQQVTLSCSPISGHRSVSWYQQTPGQGLQFLFEYFSETQRNKGNFPGRFSGRQFSNSRSEMNVSTLELGDSALYLCASSFNRGSYEQYFGPGTRLTVT.

Many counts were recorded for this clonotype. This chain links TRBV6-5 with TRBJ1-1; TRBD1 aligns across 8 bases. The CDR3 spans 15 residues. Germline-derived CDR1 and CDR2 are MNHEY and SVGAGI. After removal of 7 bases from V and 0 bases from J, the junction contained 7 bases not matched to a gene. Here the CDR3 reads CASTPMDRVNTEAFF. The CDR3 DNA follows: TGTGCCAGCACTCCTATGGACAGGGTGAACACTGAAGCTTTCTTT.

This clonotype was observed at least ten times. The chain uses TRBV4-1 and TRBJ2-5; D uncertain. The CDR3 runs 14 residues. V was trimmed by 4 bases and J by 5 bases, leaving 14 bases between them. The germline CDR1 and CDR2 sequences are MGHRA and YSYEKL. Here the CDR3 DNA reads TGCGCCAGCAGCCTTCCGGGTCCCGCCGAGACCCAGTACTTC. Protein: CASSLPGPAETQYF.